The 16 T cell receptor beta chains in this list originate from one sample, sequenced in a study of T-cell reconstitution after alpha-beta-depleted transplantation in children. The library targeted TCRbeta and was prepared with unique molecular identifiers. MiXCR, applied by TCRdb to the PCR reads, yields one record per CDR3 protein. Here the sample spans fewer than 500,000 distinct CDR3 sequences, 43% being singletons. The sequences come from PBMCs, collected before TCRalphabeta/CD19-depleted stem cell transplant. The receptors here all came from a girl aged 2 to 10 with aplastic anemia, due to receive a stem cell transplant.

This clonotype was seen only once. V is TRBV4-1 and J is TRBJ2-7; D ambiguous. V lost 0 bases, J lost 6 bases, and 12 bases lay in between. The CDR3 covers 14 residues. Germline CDR1 MGHRA, CDR2 YSYEKL. CDR3 protein: CASSQDWGGSEQYF. CDR3 DNA: TGCGCCAGCAGCCAAGATTGGGGTGGGTCCGAGCAGTACTTC.

The chain joins TRBV20-1 to TRBJ2-1, with 10 bases aligning to TRBD2. Trimming took 4 bases from V and 2 from J; bases not matched to a gene: 20. CDR1 and CDR2 from the germline V gene are DFQATT and SNEGSKA (reference sequence). This CDR3 contains 20 residues. Written as DNA, the CDR3 is TGCAGTGCTAATCCCCGAGTCGGCCCCAGCGGGAGGGCGCCCTACAATGAGCAGTTCTTC. Protein sequence: CSANPRVGPSGRAPYNEQFF.

In this sample, this clonotype turned up once. This chain joins TRBV12-3 or TRBV12-4 and TRBJ1-5; 9 nucleotides match TRBD1. The CDR3 runs 15 residues. V shed 1 base, J shed 4 bases, and the junction held 2 bases outside the gene matches. CDR3 sequence: CASSLGDRDNQPQHF. CDR3 sequence (DNA): TGTGCCAGCAGTTTAGGGGACAGGGATAATCAGCCCCAGCATTTT.

The V gene is TRBV15, the J gene TRBJ2-1, with D unresolved. The CDR3 consists of 15 residues. Germline V gene data show CDR1 as LNHNV and CDR2 as YYDKDF (reference sequence). Trimming removed 6 bases from V and 3 bases from J, with 15 bases in between. Here the CDR3 DNA reads TGTGCCACCAGTTTGAATCGTGGCGGCTACAATGAGCAGTTCTTC. Translated: CATSLNRGGYNEQFF.

Many counts were recorded for this clonotype. The chain links TRBV7-3 to TRBJ2-3; weak D call: TRBD1 (5 bases). The CDR3 runs to 16 residues. The V gene's germline CDR1 is SGHTA and CDR2 FQGTGA. V was clipped by 1 base and J by 4 bases, with 15 bases between them. The DNA for the CDR3 is TGTGCCAGCAGCTTAAGTACAGGTTCATCCGCAGATACGCAGTATTTT. Its protein is CASSLSTGSSADTQYF.

The chain couples TRBV5-4 to TRBJ1-2; D not certain. V lost 0 bases, J lost 6 bases, and 12 bases lay in between. Germline assignment: CDR1 SGHNT and CDR2 YYREEE (reference sequence). The CDR3 consists of 14 residues. CDR3 sequence: CASSLEGGLNGYTF. As DNA, the CDR3 is TGTGCCAGCAGCTTGGAGGGCGGGTTGAATGGCTACACCTTC.

This chain connects TRBV4-1 to TRBJ2-5, with 8 positions matching TRBD2. The CDR3 sequence is 12 residues long. Germline V lookup: CDR1 MGHRA, CDR2 YSYEKL. The ends lost 11 bases at V and 4 bases at J; junction bases unmatched: 6. DNA for the CDR3: TGCGCCGCGGGAGGCCGGGGAGAGACCCAGTACTTC. This encodes CAAGGRGETQYF.

There are a few counts of this clonotype. The rearrangement links TRBV20-1 to TRBJ2-7, with 11 bases fitting TRBD2. This CDR3 has 12 residues. V shed 6 bases and J 13 bases; nucleotides not matched to a gene: 11. Germline V gene data show CDR1 as DFQATT and CDR2 as SNEGSKA (reference sequence). The CDR3 reads CSAGRLAGTTYF. CDR3 in DNA: TGCAGTGCAGGGAGACTAGCGGGGACTACCTACTTC.

With respect to this clonotype: At one end, the junction sequence differs from germline, possibly due to a read error. This chain uses TRBV20-1 with TRBJ2-5; 7 nucleotides align to TRBD2. The CDR3 has 15 amino acids. Germline CDR1 is DFQATT and CDR2 is SNEGSKA (reference sequence). CDR3 sequence: CCARDLGGGQETQYF. Written as DNA, the CDR3 is TGCTGTGCTAGAGATCTGGGGGGGGGACAAGAGACCCAGTACTTC.

This clonotype turned up a few times. The chain employs TRBV7-3 and TRBJ2-3; TRBD2 aligns across 8 bases. CDR3 length: 15 amino acids. The V segment lost 1 base and the J segment 4 bases; nucleotides outside the gene matches: 4. Germline CDR1 SGHTA, CDR2 FQGTGA. The DNA of the CDR3 is TGTGCCAGCAGCTTAATACTAGCGGAGGCAGATACGCAGTATTTT. Residues: CASSLILAEADTQYF. Drawing the rest from reference TRBV7-3 and TRBJ2-3, the complete variable domain is GAGVSQTPSNKVTEKGKYVELRCDPISGHTALYWYRQSLGQGPEFLIYFQGTGAADDSGLPNDRFFAVRPEGSVSTLKIQRTERGDSAVYLCASSLILAEADTQYFGPGTRLTVL.

Many counts were recorded for this clonotype. This rearrangement joins TRBV20-1 to TRBJ2-5; no clear D. The CDR3 is 12 residues long. Trimming stripped 3 bases from V and 2 bases from J, with 7 bases between. Germline-derived CDR1 and CDR2 are DFQATT and SNEGSKA (reference sequence). CDR3: CSASFHQETQYF. DNA for the CDR3: TGCAGTGCTAGTTTCCATCAAGAGACCCAGTACTTC.

This clonotype was counted many times. The rearrangement uses TRBV7-9 and TRBJ2-3; the D is unclear. Trimming pared 5 bases from V and 3 bases from J, leaving 12 bases between. The CDR3 is made up of 14 amino acids. The germline gives CDR1 SEHNR, CDR2 FQNEAQ (reference sequence). CDR3 loop: CASSGVRVTDTQYF. For the CDR3, the DNA is TGTGCCAGCAGCGGGGTCCGGGTTACAGATACGCAGTATTTT. The full variable domain, in which reference TRBV7-9 and TRBJ2-3 provide the parts outside the CDR3, is DTGVSQNPRHKITKRGQNVTFRCDPISEHNRLYWYRQTLGQGPEFLTYFQNEAQLEKSRLLSDRFSAERPKGSFSTLEIQRTEQGDSAMYLCASSGVRVTDTQYFGPGTRLTVL.

This clonotype was seen a handful of times. The V gene is TRBV9, the J gene TRBJ2-3; the D is unclear. This CDR3 is 14 amino acids long. Germline V gives CDR1 SGDLS, CDR2 YYNGEE. Trimming took 6 bases from V and 6 from J, leaving 17 bases between them. CDR3 DNA: TGTGCCAGCAACCCCCTGAGCGCCGTCGATACGCAGTATTTT. It yields the protein CASNPLSAVDTQYF.

This chain uses TRBV9 with TRBJ2-3, with a possible D match to TRBD2 (5 bases). The CDR3 is made up of 13 amino acids. Between the trimmed V and J ends, which lost 7 bases and 4 bases, there was a span of 13 bases. The germline CDR1 and CDR2 sequences are SGDLS and YYNGEE. CDR3 nucleotide sequence: TGTGCCAGCTCGGCCGGGGATGCAGATACGCAGTATTTT. It yields the protein CASSAGDADTQYF.

This clonotype has only one observation. The chain couples TRBV7-9 to TRBJ2-7; D is undetermined. Trimming took off 6 bases at V and 7 bases at J, with 13 bases between the two ends. Germline lookup yields CDR1 SEHNR and CDR2 FQNEAQ (reference sequence). This CDR3 is 12 amino acids long. The chain's CDR3 is CASSLRAGEQYF. Written as DNA, the CDR3 is TGTGCCAGCAGTCTAAGGGCCGGGGAGCAGTACTTC.

This clonotype showed up many times. This sequence joins TRBV7-2 and TRBJ2-5; D remains ambiguous. In germline, CDR1 is SGHTA, CDR2 FQGNSA. The CDR3 runs 12 residues. V gave up 2 bases and J gave up 9 bases, with 10 bases separating them. DNA of the CDR3: TGTGCCAGCAGCTTACTCCCAAAGGCCCAGTACTTC. Protein: CASSLLPKAQYF.